These T cell receptor beta chains were read from a single sample in a study of T cells after somatic rescue of genetic block. The data were produced by immunoSEQ multiplex PCR, yet TCRdb's version contains in-frame clones alone and is incomplete. The sample comprises 110,000 or so clones, about 93% of which are singletons, and roughly 1.4% rests with the top ten. Sequences were obtained from peripheral blood mononuclear cells (PBMCs). The receptors were sampled from a woman between 18 and 30 years old. Each CDR3 is given without its conserved first and last residue. A D gene is named only where the DNA matches it firmly.

j_gene: TRBJ2-7; v_gene: TRBV5-8; d_gene: TRBD1; CDR3aa: ASSLWQGVDSYEQY
j_gene: TRBJ2-1; v_gene: TRBV19; d_gene: NA; CDR3aa: ASNNVWGTYNEQF
j_gene: TRBJ2-7; v_gene: TRBV4-3; d_gene: TRBD1; CDR3aa: ASSQSDRGKSYEQY
j_gene: TRBJ2-2; v_gene: TRBV14; d_gene: TRBD1; CDR3aa: ASSHAGTGRTGELF
j_gene: TRBJ1-6; v_gene: TRBV20-1; d_gene: NA; CDR3aa: SAMQPPLH
j_gene: TRBJ2-1; v_gene: TRBV7-3; d_gene: TRBD2; CDR3aa: ASSPTSEAIYNEQF
j_gene: TRBJ1-4; v_gene: TRBV7-2; d_gene: NA; CDR3aa: ASSPPSGAGEKLF
j_gene: TRBJ2-5; v_gene: TRBV5-5; d_gene: NA; CDR3aa: ASSVGGFGETQY
j_gene: TRBJ1-2; v_gene: TRBV27; d_gene: NA; CDR3aa: ASSSRANYGYT
j_gene: TRBJ2-3; v_gene: TRBV11-2; d_gene: TRBD2; CDR3aa: ASSRGGVTDTQY
j_gene: TRBJ1-2; v_gene: TRBV15; d_gene: NA; CDR3aa: ATSRDDSFYGYT
j_gene: TRBJ2-5; v_gene: TRBV5-5; d_gene: TRBD1; CDR3aa: ASSMTGAETQY
j_gene: TRBJ2-5; v_gene: TRBV2; d_gene: NA; CDR3aa: ASSRTNLETQY
j_gene: TRBJ1-1; v_gene: TRBV15; d_gene: NA; CDR3aa: ATRTLEGVTEAF
j_gene: TRBJ1-1; v_gene: TRBV30; d_gene: NA; CDR3aa: ALPKKGLNTEAF
j_gene: TRBJ2-7; v_gene: TRBV11-2; d_gene: TRBD1; CDR3aa: ASTRGQGLSYEQY
j_gene: TRBJ1-5; v_gene: TRBV6-1; d_gene: NA; CDR3aa: ASSSNQPQH
j_gene: TRBJ2-2; v_gene: TRBV6-5; d_gene: NA; CDR3aa: ASSYREGRTGELF
j_gene: TRBJ2-2; v_gene: TRBV5-4; d_gene: NA; CDR3aa: ASSLDAGLNTGELF
j_gene: TRBJ2-3; v_gene: TRBV4-1; d_gene: NA; CDR3aa: ASSQEEQRYTQY
j_gene: TRBJ1-4; v_gene: TRBV5-8; d_gene: NA; CDR3aa: ASRVGGFNEKLF
j_gene: TRBJ1-5; v_gene: TRBV5-5; d_gene: NA; CDR3aa: ASSLFMGHPQH
j_gene: TRBJ2-7; v_gene: TRBV28; d_gene: TRBD2; CDR3aa: ASSLPLRELDYEQY
j_gene: TRBJ2-7; v_gene: TRBV6-5; d_gene: TRBD1; CDR3aa: ASSFDTGDEQY
j_gene: TRBJ1-6; v_gene: TRBV2; d_gene: NA; CDR3aa: ASSEGRQEYNSPLH
j_gene: TRBJ1-2; v_gene: TRBV28; d_gene: NA; CDR3aa: ASQPTGVFSGYT
j_gene: TRBJ2-7; v_gene: TRBV6-5; d_gene: TRBD1; CDR3aa: ASTRTGTYEQY
j_gene: TRBJ2-4; v_gene: TRBV9; d_gene: NA; CDR3aa: ASSLSGGGLNIQY
j_gene: TRBJ2-5; v_gene: TRBV7-8; d_gene: TRBD2; CDR3aa: ASSALAGGRETQY
j_gene: TRBJ2-1; v_gene: TRBV7-8; d_gene: NA; CDR3aa: ASSFGGRNEQF
j_gene: TRBJ1-1; v_gene: TRBV10-3; d_gene: TRBD1; CDR3aa: AISLDPGGTEAF
j_gene: TRBJ2-3; v_gene: TRBV19; d_gene: TRBD2; CDR3aa: ASTPGGRTDTQY
j_gene: TRBJ2-1; v_gene: TRBV9; d_gene: TRBD2; CDR3aa: ASSVAGGPSRGSYNEQF
j_gene: TRBJ2-7; v_gene: TRBV27; d_gene: NA; CDR3aa: ASSSDLYEQY
j_gene: TRBJ1-1; v_gene: TRBV7-2; d_gene: NA; CDR3aa: ASSLEHTVRMNTEAF
j_gene: TRBJ1-1; v_gene: TRBV6-6; d_gene: NA; CDR3aa: ASSYRYAEAF
j_gene: TRBJ2-3; v_gene: TRBV5-1; d_gene: NA; CDR3aa: ASSLEPKVTTDTQY
j_gene: TRBJ2-7; v_gene: TRBV7-9; d_gene: NA; CDR3aa: ATYAPSGTFVSYEQY
j_gene: TRBJ1-1; v_gene: TRBV30; d_gene: NA; CDR3aa: AWSVSNTEAF
j_gene: TRBJ2-1; v_gene: TRBV5-1; d_gene: TRBD2; CDR3aa: ASSPRTSGTTYNEQF
j_gene: TRBJ2-6; v_gene: TRBV5-8; d_gene: TRBD1; CDR3aa: ASSATGVGANVLT
j_gene: TRBJ2-7; v_gene: TRBV6-5; d_gene: NA; CDR3aa: ASSSLGAAYEQY
j_gene: TRBJ1-3; v_gene: TRBV5-6; d_gene: NA; CDR3aa: ASSSAGGSGNTIY
j_gene: TRBJ1-2; v_gene: TRBV4-1; d_gene: NA; CDR3aa: ASSNSLGLGDYGYT
j_gene: TRBJ1-2; v_gene: TRBV19; d_gene: NA; CDR3aa: ASSTNRATNYGYT
j_gene: TRBJ2-3; v_gene: TRBV2; d_gene: NA; CDR3aa: ASRTDSPSTDTQY
j_gene: TRBJ1-6; v_gene: TRBV19; d_gene: NA; CDR3aa: ASSIYREDSPLH
j_gene: TRBJ2-2; v_gene: TRBV4-1; d_gene: NA; CDR3aa: ASSQDRYMNTGELF
j_gene: TRBJ2-3; v_gene: TRBV7-6; d_gene: TRBD2; CDR3aa: ASSLDGLADTDTQY
j_gene: TRBJ1-2; v_gene: TRBV28; d_gene: NA; CDR3aa: ASSPAHLGVSYGYT
j_gene: TRBJ2-7; v_gene: TRBV7-6; d_gene: NA; CDR3aa: ASSLATGTYEQY
j_gene: TRBJ2-7; v_gene: TRBV6-1; d_gene: NA; CDR3aa: ASRLNYEQY
j_gene: TRBJ1-4; v_gene: TRBV28; d_gene: NA; CDR3aa: AGGVATNEKLF
j_gene: TRBJ2-1; v_gene: TRBV6-1; d_gene: NA; CDR3aa: ASSESTGTDNEQF
j_gene: TRBJ2-3; v_gene: TRBV19; d_gene: NA; CDR3aa: ASSIRLGTDTQY